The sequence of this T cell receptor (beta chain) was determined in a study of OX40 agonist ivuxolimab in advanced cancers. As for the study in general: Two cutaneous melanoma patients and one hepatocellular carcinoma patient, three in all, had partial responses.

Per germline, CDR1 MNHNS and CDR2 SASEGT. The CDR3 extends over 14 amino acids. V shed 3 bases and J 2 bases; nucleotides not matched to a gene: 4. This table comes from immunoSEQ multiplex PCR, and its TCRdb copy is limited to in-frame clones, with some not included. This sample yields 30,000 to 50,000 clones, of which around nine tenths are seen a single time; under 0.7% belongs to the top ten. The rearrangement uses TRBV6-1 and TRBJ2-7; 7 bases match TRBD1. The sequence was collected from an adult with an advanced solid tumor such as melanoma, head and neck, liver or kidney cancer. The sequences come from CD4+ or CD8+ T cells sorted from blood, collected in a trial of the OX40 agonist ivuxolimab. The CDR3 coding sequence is TGTGCCAGCAGTGACCCTACAGGGGCCTACGAGCAGTACTTC. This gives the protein CASSDPTGAYEQYF.